The next 18 T cell receptor beta chains were all read from a single sample in a study of shared clonotypes between healthy human individuals. Method: immunoSEQ multiplex PCR; TCRdb's copy keeps in-frame clones and lacks some. The sample lists roughly 810,000 clones; about 97% were seen once. As defined, naive CD8 cells were CD45RO-negative and positively selected for CCR7, with terminally differentiated effector memory CD45RA+ cells excluded. Sequencing used naive CD8+ T cells sorted from blood. These receptor sequences come from a man under 40 in good health.

A word on this clone: Within the sample, other DNA sequences also encode this same CDR3. This rearrangement joins TRBV29-1 to TRBJ2-1; D gene ambiguous. Trimming cost V 6 bases and J 4 bases, with 7 bases left between them. Per germline, CDR1 SQVTM and CDR2 ANQGSEA. This CDR3 has 11 amino acids. As DNA, the CDR3 is TGCAGCGTGGAGCGTTACAATGAGCAGTTCTTC. It yields the protein CSVERYNEQFF.

V gene TRBV4-1 combines with J gene TRBJ2-7; possibly TRBD2 for D (7 bases). The CDR3 is 15 amino acids. Deletions cut 0 bases from V and 6 bases from J, with 15 bases between. Germline V gene data show CDR1 as MGHRA and CDR2 as YSYEKL. CDR3 in DNA: TGCGCCAGCAGCCAAGAAGGGGGGGACTCTACCGAGCAGTACTTC. Translation: CASSQEGGDSTEQYF.

This sequence joins TRBV9 and TRBJ2-7, with D perhaps assigned TRBD1 or TRBD2 (6 bases each). CDR1 is SGDLS, CDR2 YYNGEE, per germline. Trimming took off 0 bases at V and 13 bases at J, with 20 bases between the two ends. CDR3 length: 14 residues. CDR3: CASSVGGGVHRVYF. CDR3 nucleotide sequence: TGTGCCAGCAGCGTAGGTGGAGGGGTGCACAGGGTTTACTTC.

The chain links TRBV27 to TRBJ2-7; possible D gene TRBD1, 5 bases. Trimming stripped 5 bases from V and 0 bases from J, with 8 bases between. The CDR3 contains 13 residues. Germline V gives CDR1 MNHEY, CDR2 SMNVEV (reference sequence). The CDR3: CASSPDTSYEQYF. The DNA of the CDR3 is TGTGCCAGCAGTCCGGACACCTCCTACGAGCAGTACTTC.

The V and J genes are TRBV7-9 and TRBJ1-1, with 10 bases lining up with TRBD1. V was pared by 1 base and J by 3 bases, with 14 bases of the junction left unmatched. The CDR3 sequence is 19 residues long. Germline CDR1 and CDR2: SEHNR and FQNEAQ (reference sequence). The CDR3 loop is CASSLVGGQGTRGDTEAFF. The DNA for the CDR3 is TGTGCCAGCAGCTTAGTAGGGGGACAGGGGACGCGAGGGGACACTGAAGCTTTCTTT.

The rearrangement uses TRBV7-6 and TRBJ2-5, with 8 positions matching TRBD1. The CDR3 covers 16 residues. V lost 4 bases to trimming and J lost 0 bases; unmatched junction nucleotides: 7. Germline-derived CDR1 and CDR2 are SGHVS and FNYEAQ. CDR3 protein: CASSSRDRRYQETQYF. The CDR3 DNA sequence: TGTGCCAGCAGCTCCCGGGACAGGAGGTACCAAGAGACCCAGTACTTC.

The chain joins TRBV28 to TRBJ2-6, with a possible D match to TRBD2 (5 bases). The CDR3 covers 17 residues. The germline V and J ends were trimmed by 5 bases and 5 bases, with 19 bases remaining between them. Germline V gives CDR1 MDHEN, CDR2 SYDVKM. CDR3 DNA sequence: TGTGCCAGCAGTGAGGGATTGACACAAAGTCGGGCCAACGTCCTGACTTTC. Residues: CASSEGLTQSRANVLTF.

The chain has TRBV10-3 and TRBJ1-2; a possible D gene is TRBD1 (5 bases). The germline V gene has CDR1 ENHRY and CDR2 SYGVKD. V was trimmed by 5 bases and J by 5 bases, leaving 21 bases between them. This CDR3 spans 16 amino acids. CDR3: CAISSGRAPLKYGYTF. The CDR3 nucleotides read TGTGCCATCAGTTCGGGCAGGGCTCCTCTAAAGTATGGCTACACCTTC.

The chain uses TRBV6-5 and TRBJ1-1; D unclear. Germline V gene lookup returns CDR1 MNHEY and CDR2 SVGAGI. This CDR3 comprises 13 residues. Deletions cut 9 bases from V and 0 bases from J, with 11 bases between. CDR3 DNA: TGTGCCAGTGCCCGGCTGATGAACACTGAAGCTTTCTTT. This gives the protein CASARLMNTEAFF.

CDR3 sequence reads: CAWSTTGVGEQYF. CDR3 nucleotide sequence: TGTGCCTGGAGTACTACAGGGGTGGGAGAGCAGTACTTC. This chain joins TRBV30 and TRBJ2-7, with 7 bases identical to TRBD1. Trimming removed 2 bases from V and 7 bases from J; junction bases left unmatched: 8. CDR3 size: 13 residues. Per the germline V gene, CDR1 is GTSNPN and CDR2 is SVGIG (reference sequence).

The V call is TRBV11-3, the J call TRBJ2-3; 15 bases are a match to TRBD2. J gave up 6 bases and V 3 bases, and 4 bases lay outside the gene matches. Germline V gene data show CDR1 as SGHNT and CDR2 as YENEEA. There are 16 residues in the CDR3. The CDR3: CASSFGLAGGPDTQYF. CDR3 coding DNA: TGTGCCAGCAGCTTTGGACTAGCGGGAGGGCCGGATACGCAGTATTTT. Full variable domain (outside the CDR3, taken from reference TRBV11-3 and TRBJ2-3): EAGVVQSPRYKIIEKKQPVAFWCNPISGHNTLYWYLQNLGQGPELLIRYENEEAVDDSQLPKDRFSAERLKGVDSTLKIQPAELGDSAVYLCASSFGLAGGPDTQYFGPGTRLTVL.

The chain carries TRBV29-1 and TRBJ1-1; D is uncertain. V was trimmed by 2 bases and J by 5 bases, leaving 6 bases between them. From germline, CDR1 is SQVTM and CDR2 ANQGSEA. The CDR3 consists of 11 residues. CDR3: CSVESPTEAFF. The CDR3 DNA reads as TGCAGCGTTGAATCCCCGACTGAAGCTTTCTTT.

The V call is TRBV14, the J call TRBJ2-5; D gene unclear. This CDR3 is built from 16 residues. V lost 3 bases and J lost 5, with 19 bases in between. Germline CDR1 reads SGHDN; CDR2 reads FVKESK. CDR3 nucleotide sequence: TGTGCCAGCAGCCATGTGGACCTTGGAGTTATGGAGACCCAGTACTTC. Encoded protein: CASSHVDLGVMETQYF.

With regard to this clone: The same CDR3 can be traced to other DNA sequences in this sample. The V and J genes are TRBV11-2 and TRBJ2-7; D unresolved. Germline V gene data show CDR1 as SGHAT and CDR2 as FQNNGV. Trimming stripped 1 base from V and 2 bases from J, with 9 bases between. CDR3 length equals 14 residues. The CDR3 bases are TGTGCCAGCAGCTTAGGCAAGGGAACCTACGAGCAGTACTTC. Translated, it gives CASSLGKGTYEQYF.

This chain connects TRBV9 to TRBJ2-1; D not resolved. Germline CDR1 reads SGDLS; CDR2 reads YYNGEE. Trimming removed 4 bases at V and 7 bases at J, with 21 bases between. CDR3 length equals 16 residues. CDR3 protein: CASSTTLAGFLNEQFF. CDR3 nucleotide sequence: TGTGCCAGCAGCACCACTTTAGCTGGTTTCTTGAATGAGCAGTTCTTC.

The chain carries TRBV5-6 and TRBJ2-4; 13 bases line up with TRBD2. Looked up from germline, CDR1 is SGHDT and CDR2 is YYEEEE. V lost 5 bases, J lost 0 bases, and 8 bases stayed unmatched. CDR3 size: 18 residues. In nucleotides, the CDR3 is TGTGCCAGCAGTACTAGCGGGAGGGCCCTACTAGCCAAAAACATTCAGTACTTC. Encoded protein: CASSTSGRALLAKNIQYF.

The rearrangement joins TRBV10-3 to TRBJ2-7; 11 nucleotides agree with TRBD2. Looked up from germline, CDR1 is ENHRY and CDR2 is SYGVKD. This CDR3 comprises 16 residues. With V trimmed by 3 bases and J by 2 bases, 6 bases remained unmatched. The CDR3, as DNA: TGTGCCATCAGTGAAACTAGCGGGAGCACCACCTACGAGCAGTACTTC. The encoded protein is CAISETSGSTTYEQYF.

The rearrangement links TRBV6-5 to TRBJ2-7; 7 nucleotides line up with TRBD1. V dropped 0 bases and J dropped 0; count of bases not matched to a gene: 5. This CDR3 comprises 16 residues. Looked up from germline, CDR1 is MNHEY and CDR2 is SVGAGI. CDR3 bases: TGTGCCAGCAGTTACTCGACAGGGACCCCCTCCTACGAGCAGTACTTC. This encodes CASSYSTGTPSYEQYF.